Below, one TCR beta chain is given with its context. V lost 6 bases and J lost 2, with 5 bases in between. Germline CDR1 reads LNHDA; CDR2 reads SQIVND (reference sequence). This CDR3 is built from 12 residues. The data are from a study of blood T cell repertoires in COVID-19. Authors' analysis steps: Reference gene primer amplification gave nucleated cell count estimates. Clones were read by immunoSEQ multiplex PCR, and TCRdb kept only the in-frame ones, dropping some. V and J calls plus clone size are reproduced from that table; the DNA served to infer D and trimming. In the table there are 150,000 to 200,000 clones, around 75% of which are singletons.

The chain links TRBV19 to TRBJ1-3; D unresolved. The specimen sequenced was peripheral blood. This clonotype was obtained from a woman of 80 years or more with acute or convalescent COVID-19. The CDR3 coding sequence is TGTGCCAGTAGCTACCCTGGAAACACCATATATTTT. This gives the protein CASSYPGNTIYF. Full variable domain (rest looked up from reference TRBV19 and TRBJ1-3): DGGITQSPKYLFRKEGQNVTLSCEQNLNHDAMYWYRQDPGQGLRLIYYSQIVNDFQKGDIAEGYSVSREKKESFPLTVTSAQKNPTAFYLCASSYPGNTIYFGEGSWLTVV.